These 17 T cell receptor beta chains originate from one sample sequenced in a study of T-cell reconstitution after alpha-beta-depleted transplantation in children. A library of TCRbeta sequences, prepared with unique molecular identifiers, was generated. TCRdb reprocessed the PCR reads via MiXCR and lists one record per CDR3 protein. Among 500,000 or so distinct CDR3 sequences listed, roughly 33% were seen once. This specimen consisted of PBMCs from the stem cell graft donor, obtained from the stem cell graft. The receptors stem from a human donor who donated a stem cell graft to a child with aplastic anemia.

The CDR3 nucleotides are TGTGCCAGCAGTCCGTCTCTTTTAGGTGAGCAGTTCTTC. Protein: CASSPSLLGEQFF. The rearrangement uses TRBV12-3 or TRBV12-4 and TRBJ2-1, with no clear D. The CDR3 consists of 13 residues. V lost 5 bases to trimming and J lost 9 bases, with 14 bases between them.

This clonotype showed up just a few times. The V and J genes are TRBV6-1 and TRBJ1-4; TRBD1 matches at 7 bases. The CDR3 sequence is 14 residues long. V was pared by 6 bases and J by 7 bases, with 8 bases of the junction left unmatched. The germline V gene has CDR1 MNHNS and CDR2 SASEGT. The CDR3 DNA reads TGTGCCAGCAGAATACAGGGGACAGCTGAAAAACTGTTTTTT. Its translation: CASRIQGTAEKLFF.

The chain is built from TRBV28 and TRBJ1-5; 8 nucleotides match TRBD1. The CDR3 contains 17 residues. The germline CDR1 and CDR2 sequences are MDHEN and SYDVKM. Trimming cost V 6 bases and J 0 bases; bases outside gene matches: 10. DNA for the CDR3: TGTGCCAGCAGGCCTCGACAGGGGTGGCGTAGCAATCAGCCCCAGCATTTT. This gives the protein CASRPRQGWRSNQPQHF.

The sample holds a few counts of this clonotype. This sequence joins TRBV9 and TRBJ2-3; 7 bases align to TRBD2. The germline V gene has CDR1 SGDLS and CDR2 YYNGEE. CDR3 length: 18 amino acids. V lost 2 bases and J lost 4; bases outside the gene matches: 16. Here the CDR3 reads CASSVDGEGRLGPDTQYF. The CDR3 nucleotides read TGTGCCAGCAGCGTGGACGGGGAGGGCAGGCTTGGTCCAGATACGCAGTATTTT.

The chain recombines TRBV5-4 with TRBJ2-3; D uncertain. The CDR3 spans 13 residues. The V and J ends lost 4 bases and 6 bases respectively, with 12 bases between them. Germline lookup yields CDR1 SGHNT and CDR2 YYREEE (reference sequence). The CDR3 sequence is CASSPQQMDTQYF. CDR3 coding DNA: TGTGCCAGCAGCCCACAACAAATGGATACGCAGTATTTT.

The chain employs TRBV10-3 and TRBJ1-5; TRBD1 is a possible D gene (5 bases). Germline V gives CDR1 ENHRY, CDR2 SYGVKD. Trimming pared 3 bases from V and 0 bases from J, leaving 12 bases between. This CDR3 has 16 amino acids. The CDR3 sequence is CAISDTGGYSNQPQHF. CDR3 in DNA: TGTGCCATCAGTGACACCGGGGGTTATAGCAATCAGCCCCAGCATTTT.

The chain links TRBV15 to TRBJ2-2, with D uncertain. The CDR3 sequence is 14 residues long. Germline CDR1 and CDR2: LNHNV and YYDKDF (reference sequence). The V end lost 5 bases, the J end lost 0 bases, and 7 bases lay between the germline ends. The CDR3 is CATSVRANTGELFF. In DNA, the CDR3 is TGTGCCACCAGCGTCAGAGCGAACACCGGGGAGCTGTTTTTT. The whole variable domain, remainder taken from reference TRBV15 and TRBJ2-2, is DAMVIQNPRYQVTQFGKPVTLSCSQTLNHNVMYWYQQKSSQAPKLLFHYYDKDFNNEADTPDNFQSRRPNTSFCFLDIRSPGLGDTAMYLCATSVRANTGELFFGEGSRLTVL.

Only one count was recorded for this clonotype. The chain is built from TRBV5-1 and TRBJ1-1; tentatively, D is TRBD1 (5 bases). Trimming cost V 1 base and J 6 bases, with 13 bases left between them. This CDR3 region has 14 residues. Per germline, CDR1 SGHRS and CDR2 YFSETQ. The CDR3 spells CASSLILRDPEAFF. The DNA for the CDR3 is TGCGCCAGCAGCTTGATTCTCAGGGACCCTGAAGCTTTCTTT.

The V call is TRBV9, the J call TRBJ1-1, with D possibly being TRBD1 (5 bases). The CDR3 consists of 15 residues. Deletions cut 3 bases from V and 11 bases from J, with 23 bases between. The V gene's germline CDR1 is SGDLS and CDR2 YYNGEE. The CDR3 DNA follows: TGTGCCAGCAGCGCTCCGGGGGGGACCCGGGCTGGGGCTTTCTTT. Translating gives CASSAPGGTRAGAFF.

V usage is TRBV10-3 and J usage is TRBJ2-1; D perhaps matches TRBD2 (5 bases). The CDR3 is 16 amino acids. Germline lookup yields CDR1 ENHRY and CDR2 SYGVKD. Trimming left V 0 bases short and J 0 bases short, with 9 bases between. The chain's CDR3 is CAISESTTPSYNEQFF. The CDR3 nucleotides read TGTGCCATCAGTGAGTCGACTACCCCCTCCTACAATGAGCAGTTCTTC.

Only a few counts were recorded for this clonotype. The chain couples TRBV20-1 to TRBJ1-5; D not resolved. Germline V CDR1 and CDR2: DFQATT, SNEGSKA (reference sequence). Trimming took 1 base from V and 1 from J, leaving 14 bases between them. The CDR3 sequence is 16 residues long. DNA for the CDR3: TGCAGTGCTAGAGCCCCCGGTTTGGACAGCAATCAGCCCCAGCATTTT. It codes for CSARAPGLDSNQPQHF.

The V gene is TRBV28, the J gene TRBJ2-4; a possible D gene is TRBD2 (6 bases). CDR3 length: 17 amino acids. Between the trimmed V and J ends, which lost 6 bases and 0 bases, there was a span of 18 bases. The V gene's germline CDR1 is MDHEN and CDR2 SYDVKM. This CDR3 is CASSALLPGLAKNIQYF. CDR3 nucleotides: TGTGCCAGCAGCGCCCTGCTTCCGGGACTAGCCAAAAACATTCAGTACTTC. The variable domain in full, completed from reference TRBV28 and TRBJ2-4, reads DVKVTQSSRYLVKRTGEKVFLECVQDMDHENMFWYRQDPGLGLRLIYFSYDVKMKEKGDIPEGYSVSREKKERFSLILESASTNQTSMYLCASSALLPGLAKNIQYFGAGTRLSVL.

This rearrangement joins TRBV6-2 or TRBV6-3 to TRBJ2-3, with 10 positions matching TRBD2. V lost 6 bases to trimming and J lost 6 bases; unmatched junction nucleotides: 6. The CDR3 runs 14 residues. Germline CDR1 is MNHEY and CDR2 is SVGEGT. This CDR3 is CASRPAGGPDTQYF. CDR3 coding DNA: TGTGCCAGCAGACCAGCGGGAGGGCCGGATACGCAGTATTTT.

This chain connects TRBV12-3 or TRBV12-4 to TRBJ1-2; tentative D call: TRBD1 (5 bases). Trimming removed 5 bases at V and 1 base at J, with 17 bases between. This CDR3 is built from 16 residues. CDR3 sequence (DNA): TGTGCCAGCAGTCCAAACGGGGGACCCTTTAACTATGGCTACACCTTC. Protein: CASSPNGGPFNYGYTF.

This clonotype was seen a handful of times. The chain recombines TRBV7-9 with TRBJ2-4; the D gene is possibly TRBD1 (5 bases). CDR3 length: 15 amino acids. The V gene lost 5 bases and the J gene lost 0 bases, with 11 bases spanning the gap. Germline lookup yields CDR1 SEHNR and CDR2 FQNEAQ (reference sequence). The CDR3 is CASSAERGAKNIQYF. The CDR3 DNA is TGTGCCAGCAGCGCCGAAAGGGGAGCCAAAAACATTCAGTACTTC.

The genes are TRBV5-5 and TRBJ2-5; D might be TRBD1 (5 bases). The CDR3 totals 14 residues. Germline CDR1 reads SGHKS; CDR2 reads YYEKEE (reference sequence). Trimming cost V 2 bases and J 5 bases, with 13 bases left between them. The CDR3 coding sequence is TGTGCCAGCAGCTTCTTCGACAGTAGTGAGACCCAGTACTTC. Translating gives CASSFFDSSETQYF.

This clonotype has only a few counts. The rearrangement joins TRBV20-1 to TRBJ2-3, with D unresolved. Germline V CDR1 and CDR2: DFQATT, SNEGSKA (reference sequence). V lost 5 bases, J lost 8 bases, and 5 bases lay in between. The CDR3 loop spans 9 amino acids. CDR3 loop: CSAGPTQYF. DNA for the CDR3: TGCAGTGCTGGGCCTACGCAGTATTTT.